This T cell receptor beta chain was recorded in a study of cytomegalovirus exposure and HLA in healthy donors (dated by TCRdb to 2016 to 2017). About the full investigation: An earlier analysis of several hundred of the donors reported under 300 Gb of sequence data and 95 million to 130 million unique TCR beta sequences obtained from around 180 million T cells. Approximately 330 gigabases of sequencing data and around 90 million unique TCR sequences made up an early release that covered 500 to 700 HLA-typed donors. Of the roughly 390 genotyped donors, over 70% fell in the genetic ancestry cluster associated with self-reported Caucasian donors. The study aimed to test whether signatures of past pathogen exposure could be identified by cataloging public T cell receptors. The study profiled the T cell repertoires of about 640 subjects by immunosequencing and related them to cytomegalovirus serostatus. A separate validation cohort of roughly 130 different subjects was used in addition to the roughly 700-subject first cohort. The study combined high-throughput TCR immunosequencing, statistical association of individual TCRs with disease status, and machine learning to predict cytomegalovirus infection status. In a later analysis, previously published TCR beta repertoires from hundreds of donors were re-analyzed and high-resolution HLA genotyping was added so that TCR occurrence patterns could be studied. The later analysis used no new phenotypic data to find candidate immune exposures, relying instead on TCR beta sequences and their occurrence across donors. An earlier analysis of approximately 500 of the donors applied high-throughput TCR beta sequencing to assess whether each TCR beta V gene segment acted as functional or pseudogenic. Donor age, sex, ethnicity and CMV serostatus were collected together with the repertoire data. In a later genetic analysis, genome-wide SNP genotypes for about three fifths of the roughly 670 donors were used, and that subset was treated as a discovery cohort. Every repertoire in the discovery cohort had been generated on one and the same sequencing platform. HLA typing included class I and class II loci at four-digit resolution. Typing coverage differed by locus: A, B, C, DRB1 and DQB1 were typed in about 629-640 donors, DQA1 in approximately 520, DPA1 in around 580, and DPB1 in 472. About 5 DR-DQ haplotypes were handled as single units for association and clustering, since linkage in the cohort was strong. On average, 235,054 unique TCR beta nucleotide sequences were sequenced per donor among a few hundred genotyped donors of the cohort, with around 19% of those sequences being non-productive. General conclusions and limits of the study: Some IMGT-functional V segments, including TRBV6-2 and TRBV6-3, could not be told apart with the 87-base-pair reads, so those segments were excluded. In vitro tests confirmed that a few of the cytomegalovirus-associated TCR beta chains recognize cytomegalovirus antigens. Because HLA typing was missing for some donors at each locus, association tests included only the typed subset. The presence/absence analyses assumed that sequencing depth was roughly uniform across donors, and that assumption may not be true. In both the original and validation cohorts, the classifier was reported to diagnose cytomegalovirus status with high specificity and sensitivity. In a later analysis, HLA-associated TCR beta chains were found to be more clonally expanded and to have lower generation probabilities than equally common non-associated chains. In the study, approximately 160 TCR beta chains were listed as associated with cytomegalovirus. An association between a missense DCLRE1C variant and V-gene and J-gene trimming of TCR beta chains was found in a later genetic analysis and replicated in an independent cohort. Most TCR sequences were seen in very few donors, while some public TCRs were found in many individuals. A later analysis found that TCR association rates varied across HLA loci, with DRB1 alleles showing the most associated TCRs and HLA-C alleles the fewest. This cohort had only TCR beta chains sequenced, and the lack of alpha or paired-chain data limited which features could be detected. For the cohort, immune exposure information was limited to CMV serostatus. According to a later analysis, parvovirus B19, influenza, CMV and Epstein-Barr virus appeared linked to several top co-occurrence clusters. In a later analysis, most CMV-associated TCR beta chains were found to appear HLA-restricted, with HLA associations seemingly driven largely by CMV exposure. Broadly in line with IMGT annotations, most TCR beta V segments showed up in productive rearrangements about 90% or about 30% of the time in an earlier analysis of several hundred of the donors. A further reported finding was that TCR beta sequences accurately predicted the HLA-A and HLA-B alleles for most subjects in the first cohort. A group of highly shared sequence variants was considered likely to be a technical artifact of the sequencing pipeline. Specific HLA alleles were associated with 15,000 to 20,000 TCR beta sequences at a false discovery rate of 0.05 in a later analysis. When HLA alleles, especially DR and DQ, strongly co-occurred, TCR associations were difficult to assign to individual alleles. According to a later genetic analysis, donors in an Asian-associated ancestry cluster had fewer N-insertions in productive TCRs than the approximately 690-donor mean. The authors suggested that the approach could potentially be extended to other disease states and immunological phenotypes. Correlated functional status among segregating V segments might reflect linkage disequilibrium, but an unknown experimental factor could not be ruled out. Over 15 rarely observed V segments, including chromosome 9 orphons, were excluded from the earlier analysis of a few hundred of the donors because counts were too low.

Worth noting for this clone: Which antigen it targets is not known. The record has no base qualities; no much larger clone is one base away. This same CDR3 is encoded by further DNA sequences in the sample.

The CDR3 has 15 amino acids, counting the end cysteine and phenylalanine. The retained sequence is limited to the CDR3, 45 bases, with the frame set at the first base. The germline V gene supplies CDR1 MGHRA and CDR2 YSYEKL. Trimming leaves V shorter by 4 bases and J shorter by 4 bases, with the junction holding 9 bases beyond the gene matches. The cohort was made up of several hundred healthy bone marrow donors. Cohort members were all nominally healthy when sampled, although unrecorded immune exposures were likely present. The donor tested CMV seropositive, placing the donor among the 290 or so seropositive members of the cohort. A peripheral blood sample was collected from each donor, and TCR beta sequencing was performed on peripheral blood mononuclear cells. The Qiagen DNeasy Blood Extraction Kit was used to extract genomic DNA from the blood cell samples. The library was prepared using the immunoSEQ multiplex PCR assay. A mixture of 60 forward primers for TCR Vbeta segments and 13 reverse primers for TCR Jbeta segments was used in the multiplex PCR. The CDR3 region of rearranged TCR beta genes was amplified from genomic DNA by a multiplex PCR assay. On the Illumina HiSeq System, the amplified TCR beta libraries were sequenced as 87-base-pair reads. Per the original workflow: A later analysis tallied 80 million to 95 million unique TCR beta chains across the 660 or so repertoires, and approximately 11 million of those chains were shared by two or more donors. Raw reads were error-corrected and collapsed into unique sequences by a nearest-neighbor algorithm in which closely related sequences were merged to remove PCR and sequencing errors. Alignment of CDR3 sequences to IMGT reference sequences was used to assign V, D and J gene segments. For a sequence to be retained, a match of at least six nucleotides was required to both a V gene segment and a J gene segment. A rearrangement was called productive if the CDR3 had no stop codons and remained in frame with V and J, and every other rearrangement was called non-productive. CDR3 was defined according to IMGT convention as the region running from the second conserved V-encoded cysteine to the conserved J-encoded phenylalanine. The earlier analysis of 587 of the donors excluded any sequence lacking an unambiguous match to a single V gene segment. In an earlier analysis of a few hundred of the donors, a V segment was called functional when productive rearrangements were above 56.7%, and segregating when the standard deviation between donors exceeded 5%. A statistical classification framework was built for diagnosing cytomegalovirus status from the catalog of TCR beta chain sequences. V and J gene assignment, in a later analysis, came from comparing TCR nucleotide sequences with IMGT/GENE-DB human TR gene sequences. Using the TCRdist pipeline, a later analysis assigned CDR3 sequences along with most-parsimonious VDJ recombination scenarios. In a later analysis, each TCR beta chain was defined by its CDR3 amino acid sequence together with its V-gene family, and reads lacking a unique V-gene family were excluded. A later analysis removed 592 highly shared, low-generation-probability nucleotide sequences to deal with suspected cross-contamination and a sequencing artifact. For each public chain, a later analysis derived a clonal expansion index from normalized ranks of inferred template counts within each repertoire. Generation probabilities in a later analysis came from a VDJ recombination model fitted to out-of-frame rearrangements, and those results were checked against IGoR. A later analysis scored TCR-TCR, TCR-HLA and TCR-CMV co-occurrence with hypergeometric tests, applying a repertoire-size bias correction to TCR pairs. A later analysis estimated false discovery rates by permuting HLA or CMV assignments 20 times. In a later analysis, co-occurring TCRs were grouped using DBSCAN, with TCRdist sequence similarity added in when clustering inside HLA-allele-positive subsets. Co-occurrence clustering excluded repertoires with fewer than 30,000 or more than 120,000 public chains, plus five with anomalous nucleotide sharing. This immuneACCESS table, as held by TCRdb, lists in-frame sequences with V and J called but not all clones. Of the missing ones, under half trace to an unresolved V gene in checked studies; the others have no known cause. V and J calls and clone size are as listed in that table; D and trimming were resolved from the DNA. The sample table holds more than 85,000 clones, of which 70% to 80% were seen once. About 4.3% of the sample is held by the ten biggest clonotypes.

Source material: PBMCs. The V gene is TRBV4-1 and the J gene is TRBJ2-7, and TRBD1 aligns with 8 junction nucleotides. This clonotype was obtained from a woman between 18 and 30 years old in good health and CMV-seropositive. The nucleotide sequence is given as TGCGCCAGCAGCCGAGCAGGGGGCGAATATTACGAGCAGTACTTC. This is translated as CASSRAGGEYYEQYF.